The 27 T cell receptor beta chains below come from one sample, sequenced in a study of blood T cell repertoires in COVID-19. Sequencing used immunoSEQ multiplex PCR; TCRdb keeps in-frame clones, though not all of them. This table holds roughly 180,000 clones, more than 70% found once. The sequencing sample was made of peripheral blood. The source of these receptors is a woman in her sixties or seventies with acute or convalescent COVID-19.

The chain recombines TRBV7-8 with TRBJ1-1; D gene uncertain. V gave up 1 base and J gave up 0 bases, with 6 bases separating them. The CDR3 length is 14 residues. Germline values: CDR1 SGHVS, CDR2 FQNEAQ. The CDR3 reads CASSLDPVNTEAFF. The CDR3 DNA is TGTGCCAGCAGCTTAGATCCGGTGAACACTGAAGCTTTCTTT.

The chain links TRBV11-3 to TRBJ2-2; 8 bases fit TRBD2. The CDR3 totals 17 residues. Losses at the gene ends were 1 base for V and 2 bases for J; bases not matched to a gene: 6. Germline loops: CDR1 SGHNT, CDR2 YENEEA. CDR3 coding DNA: TGTGCCAGCAGCTTAGGGCTAGCGGGCGATAACACCGGGGAGCTGTTTTTT. Its protein is CASSLGLAGDNTGELFF.

This clone turned up a few times. The chain has TRBV5-1 and TRBJ1-4, with 10 bases identical to TRBD1. J lost 7 bases, V lost 4 bases, and 4 bases had no gene match. Germline values: CDR1 SGHRS, CDR2 YFSETQ. The CDR3 has 14 residues. The chain's CDR3 is CASSPGQGSEKLFF. The CDR3 DNA sequence: TGCGCCAGCAGCCCGGGACAGGGGTCTGAAAAACTGTTTTTT.

This chain connects TRBV7-9 to TRBJ1-4; D not resolved. V lost 0 bases, J lost 2 bases, and 7 bases lay in between. Per the germline V gene, CDR1 is SEHNR and CDR2 is FQNEAQ (reference sequence). The CDR3 totals 15 residues. As DNA, the CDR3 is TGTGCCAGCAGCTTAGCGAAAAGCACTAATGAAAAACTGTTTTTT. As protein: CASSLAKSTNEKLFF.

The genes are TRBV11-2 and TRBJ1-1, with 10 bases that match TRBD1. Germline V gives CDR1 SGHAT, CDR2 FQNNGV. V lost 1 base and J lost 5; bases outside the gene matches: 7. The CDR3 is made up of 16 amino acids. CDR3 region: CASSLGFGQGETEAFF. In DNA form, the CDR3 reads TGTGCCAGCAGCTTAGGGTTCGGACAGGGGGAAACTGAAGCTTTCTTT.

This chain joins TRBV10-3 and TRBJ2-7; 13 bases map to TRBD2. Germline V CDR1 and CDR2: ENHRY, SYGVKD. The J segment lost 3 bases and the V segment lost 4 bases, leaving 0 bases of the junction unmatched. The CDR3 loop spans 14 amino acids. CDR3 sequence (DNA): TGTGCCATCAGTGGGACTAGCGGGAGCTACGAGCAGTACGTC. This translates into CAISGTSGSYEQYV.

This rearrangement joins TRBV19 to TRBJ1-1; the D is unclear. The CDR3 length is 14 residues. V lost 0 bases, J lost 0 bases, and 5 bases lay in between. Germline assignment: CDR1 LNHDA and CDR2 SQIVND (reference sequence). CDR3 in amino acids: CASSIDTLNTEAFF. In DNA, the CDR3 is TGTGCCAGTAGTATAGACACTCTGAACACTGAAGCTTTCTTT.

The CDR3 nucleotides read TGTGCCAGCAACCTCGTTGGACAGGGGAATTCACCCCTCCACTTT. As protein: CASNLVGQGNSPLHF. This chain joins TRBV2 and TRBJ1-6; 9 bases map to TRBD1. V lost 7 bases, J lost 7 bases, and 8 bases stayed unmatched. Germline loops: CDR1 SNHLY, CDR2 FYNNEI. The CDR3 consists of 15 residues.

This clone was seen a single time. The chain carries TRBV29-1 and TRBJ2-7; D unclear. In germline, CDR1 is SQVTM, CDR2 ANQGSEA. This CDR3 spans 13 amino acids. Trimming left V 5 bases short and J 4 bases short, with 15 bases between. The CDR3 spells CSVRPGPQYEQYF. In DNA, the CDR3 is TGCAGCGTTCGACCGGGTCCTCAATACGAGCAGTACTTC.

V gene TRBV28 combines with J gene TRBJ1-4, with TRBD1 identical over 8 bases. The CDR3 covers 17 residues. V trimming: 6 bases; J trimming: 2 bases; junction bases outside the gene matches: 11. Looked up from germline, CDR1 is MDHEN and CDR2 is SYDVKM. CDR3 DNA sequence: TGTGCCAGCAGGGAGCAGGGGGCGGGGGACACTAATGAAAAACTGTTTTTT. Translated, it gives CASREQGAGDTNEKLFF.

This clone showed up just once. The CDR3 coding sequence is TGTGCCAGCAGCTTGCCTACAGGGGAGACTGAAGCTTTCTTT. The encoded protein is CASSLPTGETEAFF. The chain couples TRBV5-4 to TRBJ1-1; TRBD1 matches at 7 bases. The V gene's germline CDR1 is SGHNT and CDR2 YYREEE (reference sequence). After removal of 1 base from V and 5 bases from J, the junction contained 5 bases not matched to a gene. This CDR3 region has 14 residues.

This clone has only a few counts. The chain is built from TRBV19 and TRBJ2-1; 7 nucleotides match TRBD2. Germline V lookup: CDR1 LNHDA, CDR2 SQIVND (reference sequence). After removal of 4 bases from V and 0 bases from J, the junction contained 3 bases not matched to a gene. The CDR3 totals 15 residues. DNA of the CDR3: TGTGCCAGTAGTAGGGGCGGGAGCTCCTACAATGAGCAGTTCTTC. Amino acid sequence: CASSRGGSSYNEQFF.

V gene TRBV28 combines with J gene TRBJ1-1, with 8 bases matching TRBD1. The germline V gene has CDR1 MDHEN and CDR2 SYDVKM. The CDR3 extends over 15 amino acids. Trimming cost V 1 base and J 2 bases; bases outside gene matches: 3. The CDR3 DNA reads TGTGCCAGCAGTTTATTGGCAGGGGGCAACACTGAAGCTTTCTTT. Translating it yields CASSLLAGGNTEAFF. Based on the CDR3 plus reference TRBV28 and TRBJ1-1, the full variable domain is DVKVTQSSRYLVKRTGEKVFLECVQDMDHENMFWYRQDPGLGLRLIYFSYDVKMKEKGDIPEGYSVSREKKERFSLILESASTNQTSMYLCASSLLAGGNTEAFFGQGTRLTVV.

The chain carries TRBV29-1 and TRBJ2-3, with 7 bases that match TRBD1. The V and J ends lost 6 bases and 2 bases, in that order; junction bases with no gene match: 8. Germline CDR1 reads SQVTM; CDR2 reads ANQGSEA. The CDR3 is 14 amino acids. CDR3 amino acids: CSVATGTATDTQYF. For the CDR3, the DNA is TGCAGCGTCGCGACCGGGACAGCCACAGATACGCAGTATTTT.

The chain employs TRBV6-4 and TRBJ2-2, with 7 bases lining up with TRBD1. The V segment lost 4 bases and the J segment 6 bases; nucleotides outside the gene matches: 5. Looked up from germline, CDR1 is MRHNA and CDR2 is SNTAGT. This CDR3 has 14 amino acids. The CDR3 DNA follows: TGTGCCAGCAGTGTTACAGGGGAAGCCGGGGAGCTGTTTTTT. This codes for CASSVTGEAGELFF.

V is TRBV11-2 and J is TRBJ1-2; D unresolved. CDR3 size: 14 residues. Germline loops: CDR1 SGHAT, CDR2 FQNNGV. V gave up 0 bases and J gave up 4 bases, with 9 bases separating them. CDR3 protein: CASSLDVHLYGYTF. CDR3 bases: TGTGCCAGCAGCTTAGATGTACATCTCTATGGCTACACCTTC.

The J gene is TRBJ1-2, the V gene TRBV28; 10 positions agree with TRBD1. The V gene end was trimmed by 5 bases and the J gene end by 5 bases; junction bases not matched to a gene: 8. Germline CDR1 and CDR2: MDHEN and SYDVKM. The CDR3 covers 15 residues. The CDR3 loop reads CASSVPGTGEYGYTF. CDR3 bases: TGTGCCAGCAGTGTCCCCGGGACAGGGGAGTATGGCTACACCTTC.

The rearrangement links TRBV5-1 to TRBJ2-3; 7 bases are shared with TRBD1. The CDR3 covers 13 residues. Germline-derived CDR1 and CDR2 are SGHRS and YFSETQ. V shed 0 bases and J 6 bases; nucleotides not matched to a gene: 1. The CDR3 coding sequence is TGCGCCAGCAGCTTGGGACAGGGTGATACGCAGTATTTT. This gives the protein CASSLGQGDTQYF.

In the case of this clone: Other DNA sequences within the sample encode an identical CDR3. The V gene is TRBV7-6, the J gene TRBJ2-3, with 9 bases aligning to TRBD2. The V gene's germline CDR1 is SGHVS and CDR2 FNYEAQ. The CDR3 extends over 15 amino acids. V was clipped by 0 bases and J by 3 bases; unmatched bases: 1. The CDR3 reads CASSLASGRTDTQYF. Here the CDR3 DNA reads TGTGCCAGCAGCTTAGCTAGCGGGAGAACAGATACGCAGTATTTT.

This clone turned up a few times. V is TRBV7-9 and J is TRBJ2-3, with 12 bases that match TRBD2. CDR3 length equals 15 residues. The trim removed 7 bases at V and 5 bases at J, leaving 7 bases unmatched. Per the germline V gene, CDR1 is SEHNR and CDR2 is FQNEAQ (reference sequence). Here the CDR3 DNA reads TGTGCCAGCACCTTGGGACTAGCGGGTCTAGATACGCAGTATTTT. It specifies CASTLGLAGLDTQYF.

The chain combines TRBV27 with TRBJ2-7; TRBD2 is a possible D gene (5 bases). The V gene's germline CDR1 is MNHEY and CDR2 SMNVEV (reference sequence). The V end was cut by 5 bases, the J end by 6 bases, with 17 bases between. The CDR3 contains 14 residues. CDR3 DNA: TGTGCCAGCAGTCCCAACGGACTTCCAAGCGAGCAGTACGTC. Translating it yields CASSPNGLPSEQYV.

J is TRBJ1-5 and V is TRBV18; TRBD1 is a possible D gene (5 bases). The germline gives CDR1 KGHSH, CDR2 LQKENI. The V end lost 0 bases, the J end lost 6 bases, and 12 bases lay between the germline ends. The CDR3 has 15 residues. The CDR3 spells CASSPPGQGSQPQHF. For the CDR3, the DNA is TGTGCCAGCTCACCACCGGGCCAGGGAAGTCAGCCCCAGCATTTT.

The gene calls are TRBV3-1 (or the pseudogene TRBV3-2) and TRBJ2-3; 14 nucleotides line up with TRBD2. The germline CDR1 and CDR2 sequences are LGHDT and YNNKEL (reference sequence). This CDR3 spans 17 amino acids. V lost 1 base, J lost 2 bases, and 2 bases stayed unmatched. The CDR3 bases are TGTGCCAGCAGCCAAGTGGGACTAGCGGGGGTCACAGATACGCAGTATTTT. Amino acids: CASSQVGLAGVTDTQYF.

The J gene is TRBJ2-5, the V gene TRBV5-1; TRBD2 matches 8 bases. J gave up 5 bases and V 4 bases, and 7 bases lay outside the gene matches. Germline V gene sequence: CDR1 SGHRS, CDR2 YFSETQ. This CDR3 spans 14 amino acids. The CDR3 nucleotides read TGCGCCAGCAGCGCGGGGGGTTTCGGCGAGACCCAGTACTTC. Residues: CASSAGGFGETQYF.

The genes are TRBV4-1 and TRBJ2-7; 7 bases map to TRBD1. Germline trimming cut 0 bases from V and 7 bases from J; bases unmatched to any gene: 9. Looked up from germline, CDR1 is MGHRA and CDR2 is YSYEKL. The CDR3 has 15 residues. CDR3 sequence reads: CASSQEVTGVGEQYF. For the CDR3, the DNA is TGCGCCAGCAGCCAAGAGGTTACAGGGGTCGGGGAGCAGTACTTC.

The genes are TRBV7-6 and TRBJ2-5, with 11 bases fitting TRBD2. CDR1 and CDR2 from the germline V gene are SGHVS and FNYEAQ. The CDR3 loop spans 16 amino acids. The ends lost 2 bases at V and 5 bases at J; junction bases unmatched: 7. DNA of the CDR3: TGTGCCAGCAGCTTATTTCTAGCGGGGGGCCGGGAGACCCAGTACTTC. This gives the protein CASSLFLAGGRETQYF.

The J gene is TRBJ2-7, the V gene TRBV5-4; D possibly corresponds to TRBD1 (6 bases). Per the germline V gene, CDR1 is SGHNT and CDR2 is YYREEE (reference sequence). Trimming took 2 bases from V and 0 from J, leaving 12 bases between them. The CDR3 sequence is 15 residues long. The CDR3 coding sequence is TGTGCCAGCAGCTTTGGGGGCCGAAGCTCCTACGAGCAGTACGTC. Protein product: CASSFGGRSSYEQYV.